This T cell receptor beta chain was captured by sequencing in a study of blood T cell repertoires in COVID-19. Overall study context: Samples came from the United States, Italy and Spain, spanning acute and convalescent COVID-19. T cells, B-cell-depleted T cells, or PBMCs provided the cDNA or gDNA that served as material.

The table came from immunoSEQ multiplex PCR; TCRdb's copy has only in-frame clones and leaves some out. The table shows 400,000 to 500,000 clones, with around 87% occurring only once. There are 15 residues in the CDR3. Germline V CDR1 and CDR2: LGHNA, YSLEER. Self-reported history from a screening survey and questionnaire set each donor's cohort. Cohort 3 donors counted as recovered after two negative PCRs, clearance, or resolved symptoms. As to this clone: Relative to the germline gene, one junction end is altered; a read error may explain this.

Material for sequencing was PBMCs or T cells enriched from blood (not recorded which). This receptor was obtained from a middle-aged woman who had recovered from COVID-19. This sequence joins TRBV4-3 and TRBJ1-2; 9 bases line up with TRBD1. The CDR3 protein is CASSLLRTGDYGYTF. CDR3 bases: TGCGCCAGCAGCCTATTGAGGACAGGGGACTACGGCTACACCTTC.